The T cell receptor beta chain under discussion was sequenced for a study of vaccination and CD4 T cells after COVID-19. About the study: Post-COVID samples were collected a median 101 days following diagnosis, spanning 35 to 161.

CDR3 length: 15 residues. The V end lost 3 bases, the J end lost 4 bases, and 15 bases lay between the germline ends. A remark on this clonotype: Its target is unknown.

Noted treatment: approximately 9-day PBMC culture with coronavirus spike peptide pools or control peptides (ViraFEST assay). Peptide-pool expansion of antigen-specific T cells preceded TCR sequencing in ViraFEST. Once obtained from cultured CD4+ T cells, the DNA was sequenced using the Oncomine TCR Beta short-read assay. Researchers extracted genomic DNA from CD4+ T cells that had been cultured. TCRdb reanalysed the PCR reads using MiXCR and keeps one entry per CDR3 protein. Of about 20,000 distinct CDR3 sequences in the sample, under 70% are singletons; the top ten hold 16%. The rearrangement joins TRBV12-3 or TRBV12-4 to TRBJ1-2; D not certain. The source of this sequence is a human donor who had recovered from COVID-19. The specimen was CD4+ T cells from blood, cultured in vitro. In DNA form, the CDR3 reads TGTGCCAGCAGTTTGACCCTGCGGATACCCTATGGCTACACCTTC. It specifies CASSLTLRIPYGYTF.